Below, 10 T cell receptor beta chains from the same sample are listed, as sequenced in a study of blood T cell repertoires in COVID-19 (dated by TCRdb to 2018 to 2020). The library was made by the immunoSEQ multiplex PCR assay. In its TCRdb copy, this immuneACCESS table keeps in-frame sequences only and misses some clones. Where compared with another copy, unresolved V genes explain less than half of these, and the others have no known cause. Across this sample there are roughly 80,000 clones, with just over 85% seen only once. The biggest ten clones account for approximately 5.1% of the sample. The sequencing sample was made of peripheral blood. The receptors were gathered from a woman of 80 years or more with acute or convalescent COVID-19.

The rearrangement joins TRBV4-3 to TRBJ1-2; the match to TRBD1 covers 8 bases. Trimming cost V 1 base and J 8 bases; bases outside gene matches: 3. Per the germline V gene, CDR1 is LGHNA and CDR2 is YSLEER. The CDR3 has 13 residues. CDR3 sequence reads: CASSQGQGSGYTF. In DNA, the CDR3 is TGCGCCAGCAGCCAAGGACAGGGGAGCGGCTACACCTTC.

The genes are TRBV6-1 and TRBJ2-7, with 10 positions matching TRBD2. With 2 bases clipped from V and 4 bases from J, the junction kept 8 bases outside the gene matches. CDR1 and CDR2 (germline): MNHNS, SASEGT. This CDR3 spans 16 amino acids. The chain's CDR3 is CASSERASGGLYEQYF. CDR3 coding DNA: TGTGCCAGCAGTGAACGAGCTAGCGGGGGTTTATACGAGCAGTACTTC.

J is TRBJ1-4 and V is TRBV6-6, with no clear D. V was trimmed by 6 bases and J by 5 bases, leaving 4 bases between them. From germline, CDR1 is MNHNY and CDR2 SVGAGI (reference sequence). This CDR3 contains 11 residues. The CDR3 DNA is TGTGCCAGCAGACTGAATGAAAAACTGTTTTTT. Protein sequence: CASRLNEKLFF.

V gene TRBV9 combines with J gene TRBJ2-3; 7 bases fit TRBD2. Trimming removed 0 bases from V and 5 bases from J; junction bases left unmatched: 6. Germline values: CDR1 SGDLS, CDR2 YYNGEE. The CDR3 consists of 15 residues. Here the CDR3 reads CASSVAGTGGDTQYF. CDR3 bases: TGTGCCAGCAGCGTAGCTGGGACGGGGGGAGATACGCAGTATTTT.

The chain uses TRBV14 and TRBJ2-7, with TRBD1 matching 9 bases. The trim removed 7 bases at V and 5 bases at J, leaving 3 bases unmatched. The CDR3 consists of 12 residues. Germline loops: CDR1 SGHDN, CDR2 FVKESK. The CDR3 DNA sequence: TGTGCCAGCACCTGGGACAGGGACGAGCAGTACTTC. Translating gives CASTWDRDEQYF.

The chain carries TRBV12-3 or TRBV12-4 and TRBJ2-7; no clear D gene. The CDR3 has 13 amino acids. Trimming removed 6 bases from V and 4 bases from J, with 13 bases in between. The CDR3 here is CASSLEPEYEQYF. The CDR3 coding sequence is TGTGCCAGCAGCCTAGAGCCTGAATACGAGCAGTACTTC.

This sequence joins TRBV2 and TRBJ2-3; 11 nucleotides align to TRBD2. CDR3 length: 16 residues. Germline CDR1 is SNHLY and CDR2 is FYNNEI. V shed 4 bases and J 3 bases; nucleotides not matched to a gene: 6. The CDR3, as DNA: TGTGCCAGCAGTGTTACTAGCGGGAGAGTAACAGATACGCAGTATTTT. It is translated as CASSVTSGRVTDTQYF.

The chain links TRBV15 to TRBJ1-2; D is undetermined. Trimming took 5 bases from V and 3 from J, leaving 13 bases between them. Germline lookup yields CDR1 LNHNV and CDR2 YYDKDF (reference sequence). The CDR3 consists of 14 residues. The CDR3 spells CATSPRGIDYGYTF. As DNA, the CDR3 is TGTGCCACCAGCCCGCGGGGAATCGACTATGGCTACACCTTC.

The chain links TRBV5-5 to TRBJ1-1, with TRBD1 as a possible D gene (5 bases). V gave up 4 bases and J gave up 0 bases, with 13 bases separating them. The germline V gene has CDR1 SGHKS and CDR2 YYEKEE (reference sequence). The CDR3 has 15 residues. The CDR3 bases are TGTGCCAGCAGCCGGTTAGTAGGGGTGAACACTGAAGCTTTCTTT. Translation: CASSRLVGVNTEAFF.

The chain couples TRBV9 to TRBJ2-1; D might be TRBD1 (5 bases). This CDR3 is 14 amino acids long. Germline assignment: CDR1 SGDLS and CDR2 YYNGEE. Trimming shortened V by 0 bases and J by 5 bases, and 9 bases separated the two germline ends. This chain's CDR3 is CASSVGGRDNEQFF. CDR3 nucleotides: TGTGCCAGCAGCGTAGGGGGCAGGGACAATGAGCAGTTCTTC.